The 10 T cell receptor beta chains given below trace back to one sample, sequenced in a study of CD8 T cells in Susac syndrome. Random hexamers were used to reverse transcribe roughly 0.45 to 1 ug of RNA. MiXCR, run by TCRdb on the immunoSEQ multiplex PCR reads, gives a single entry per CDR3 protein. Found here are fewer than 250,000 distinct CDR3 sequences, approximately 93% of them singletons; the top ten hold 0.095% to 0.12%. Sequencing was done on a sample of CD4+ T cells from PBMCs. These receptors originate from a human donor in good health.

Here the CDR3 DNA reads TGTGCCAGCATTAGCGGGGGGCGATCCTACAATGAGCAGTTCTTC. It encodes CASISGGRSYNEQFF. The chain joins TRBV25-1 to TRBJ2-1, with 10 bases lining up with TRBD2. The length of the CDR3 is 15 residues. Germline V gene sequence: CDR1 MGHDK, CDR2 SYGVNS. V shed 7 bases and J 1 base; nucleotides not matched to a gene: 4.

J is TRBJ1-3 and V is TRBV7-2; D gene uncertain. Per germline, CDR1 SGHTA and CDR2 FQGNSA. The V end lost 4 bases, the J end lost 0 bases, and 13 bases lay between the germline ends. The CDR3 length is 16 residues. CDR3 loop: CASSSAIMSSGNTIYF. The CDR3 DNA is TGTGCCAGCAGCTCCGCTATAATGAGCTCTGGAAACACCATATATTTT. Combining the CDR3 with reference TRBV7-2 and TRBJ1-3 gives the whole variable domain GAGVSQSPSNKVTEKGKDVELRCDPISGHTALYWYRQSLGQGLEFLIYFQGNSAPDKSGLPSDRFSAERTGGSVSTLTIQRTQQEDSAVYLCASSSAIMSSGNTIYFGEGSWLTVV.

The V call is TRBV14, the J call TRBJ2-3, with 7 bases identical to TRBD1. The junction had 7 bases not matched to a gene; V was cut back by 8 bases and J by 5 bases. The CDR3 totals 13 residues. Germline loops: CDR1 SGHDN, CDR2 FVKESK. The CDR3 reads CASQDRIGDTQYF. CDR3 sequence (DNA): TGTGCCAGCCAGGACAGGATCGGAGATACGCAGTATTTT.

This clonotype occurred once. The genes are TRBV29-1 and TRBJ2-3, with D unresolved. The germline V gene has CDR1 SQVTM and CDR2 ANQGSEA. This CDR3 region has 12 residues. V lost 2 bases and J 2 bases, leaving 5 bases between the germline ends. The CDR3 loop is CSVERNTDTQYF. The CDR3 DNA sequence: TGCAGCGTTGAAAGAAACACAGATACGCAGTATTTT.

V gene TRBV6-4 combines with J gene TRBJ2-5; no firm D call. V was clipped by 7 bases and J by 5 bases, with 17 bases between them. The germline V gene has CDR1 MRHNA and CDR2 SNTAGT. The CDR3 totals 14 residues. The CDR3 spells CASKPGTLGETQYF. In DNA form, the CDR3 reads TGTGCCAGCAAGCCGGGCACCCTCGGGGAGACCCAGTACTTC.

This chain joins TRBV7-2 and TRBJ2-3; tentatively, D is TRBD1 or TRBD2 (5 bases each). The CDR3 runs 15 residues. Deletions cut 1 base from V and 2 bases from J, with 10 bases between. Germline V gene data show CDR1 as SGHTA and CDR2 as FQGNSA. The CDR3 loop is CASSLDAGATDTQYF. The CDR3 coding sequence is TGTGCCAGCAGCTTAGACGCCGGGGCCACAGATACGCAGTATTTT.

V is TRBV5-1 and J is TRBJ2-5, with a weak D call TRBD2 (6 bases). The CDR3 is 14 amino acids. The germline gives CDR1 SGHRS, CDR2 YFSETQ. The germline V and J ends were trimmed by 4 bases and 2 bases, with 12 bases remaining between them. The chain's CDR3 is CASSGPGEQETQYF. Here the CDR3 DNA reads TGCGCCAGCAGCGGGCCGGGGGAACAAGAGACCCAGTACTTC.

The V gene is TRBV7-2, the J gene TRBJ2-7, with D tentatively TRBD2 (6 bases). This CDR3 is built from 11 residues. V was clipped by 8 bases and J by 4 bases, with 9 bases between them. Germline CDR1 SGHTA, CDR2 FQGNSA. The CDR3 DNA follows: TGTGCCAGCGGGGGGTCATACGAGCAGTACTTC. As protein: CASGGSYEQYF.

The chain joins TRBV3-1 to TRBJ1-4; D might be TRBD1 (6 bases). The CDR3 length is 14 residues. V was cut by 4 bases and J by 6 bases, with 12 bases left in between. CDR1 and CDR2 from the germline V gene are LGHDT and YNNKEL (reference sequence). CDR3 DNA sequence: TGTGCCAGCAGCCGCGGGACAAGATATGAAAAACTGTTTTTT. Translated: CASSRGTRYEKLFF. Complete variable domain (other parts from reference TRBV3-1 and TRBJ1-4): DTAVSQTPKYLVTQMGNDKSIKCEQNLGHDTMYWYKQDSKKFLKIMFSYNNKELIINETVPNRFSPKSPDKAHLNLHINSLELGDSAVYFCASSRGTRYEKLFFGSGTQLSVL.

The chain carries TRBV6-6 and TRBJ1-1; 9 bases agree with TRBD1. Trimming removed 6 bases from V and 0 bases from J; junction bases left unmatched: 5. The germline V gene encodes CDR1 MNHNY and CDR2 SVGAGI (reference sequence). The CDR3 length is 15 residues. The CDR3 is CASRRDREVNTEAFF. The CDR3 nucleotides read TGTGCCAGCAGACGGGACAGGGAAGTGAACACTGAAGCTTTCTTT.